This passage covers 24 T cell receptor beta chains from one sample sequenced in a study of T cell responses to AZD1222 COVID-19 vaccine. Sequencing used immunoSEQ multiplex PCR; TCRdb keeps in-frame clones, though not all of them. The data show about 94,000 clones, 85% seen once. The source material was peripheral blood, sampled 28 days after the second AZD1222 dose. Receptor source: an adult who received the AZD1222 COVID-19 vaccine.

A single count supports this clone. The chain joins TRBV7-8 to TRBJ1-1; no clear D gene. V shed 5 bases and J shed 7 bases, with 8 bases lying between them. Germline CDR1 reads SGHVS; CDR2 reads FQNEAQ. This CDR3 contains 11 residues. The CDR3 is CASSPYGEAFF. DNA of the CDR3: TGTGCCAGCAGCCCGTACGGTGAAGCTTTCTTT. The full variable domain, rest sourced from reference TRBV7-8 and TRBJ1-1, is GAGVSQSPRYKVAKRGQDVALRCDPISGHVSLFWYQQALGQGPEFLTYFQNEAQLDKSGLPSDRFFAERPEGSVSTLKIQRTQQEDSAVYLCASSPYGEAFFGQGTRLTVV.

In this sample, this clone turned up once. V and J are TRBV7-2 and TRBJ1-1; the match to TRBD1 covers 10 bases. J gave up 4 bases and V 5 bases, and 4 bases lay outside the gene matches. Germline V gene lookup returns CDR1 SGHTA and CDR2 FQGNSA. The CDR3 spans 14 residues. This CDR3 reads CASSTRTGGTEAFF. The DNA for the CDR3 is TGTGCCAGCAGCACCAGGACAGGGGGCACTGAAGCTTTCTTT.

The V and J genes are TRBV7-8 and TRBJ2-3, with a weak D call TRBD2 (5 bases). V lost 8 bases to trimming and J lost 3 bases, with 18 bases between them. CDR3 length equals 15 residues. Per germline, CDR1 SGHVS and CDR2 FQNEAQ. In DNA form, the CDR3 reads TGTGCCAGCGGGTCTCTGCTGGGGAGTACAGATACGCAGTATTTT. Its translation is CASGSLLGSTDTQYF.

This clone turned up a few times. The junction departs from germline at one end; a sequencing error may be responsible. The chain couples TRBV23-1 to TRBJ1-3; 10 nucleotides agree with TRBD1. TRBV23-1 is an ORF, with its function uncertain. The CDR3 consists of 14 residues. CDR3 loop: CASSPRDRGSTIYF. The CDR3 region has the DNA TGCGCCAGCAGTCCCCGGGACAGGGGAAGCACCATATATTTT.

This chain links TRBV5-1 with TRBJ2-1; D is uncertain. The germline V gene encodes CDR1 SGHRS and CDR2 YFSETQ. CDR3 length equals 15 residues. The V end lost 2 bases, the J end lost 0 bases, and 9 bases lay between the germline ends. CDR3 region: CASSFIMSSYNEQFF. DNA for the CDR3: TGCGCCAGCAGCTTTATCATGAGCTCCTACAATGAGCAGTTCTTC.

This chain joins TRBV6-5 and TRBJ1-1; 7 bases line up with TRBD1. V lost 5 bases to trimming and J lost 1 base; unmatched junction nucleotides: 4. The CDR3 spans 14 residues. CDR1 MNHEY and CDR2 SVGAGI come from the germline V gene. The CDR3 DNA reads TGTGCCAGCAGTATGCGACAGGGGAACACTGAAGCTTTCTTT. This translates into CASSMRQGNTEAFF.

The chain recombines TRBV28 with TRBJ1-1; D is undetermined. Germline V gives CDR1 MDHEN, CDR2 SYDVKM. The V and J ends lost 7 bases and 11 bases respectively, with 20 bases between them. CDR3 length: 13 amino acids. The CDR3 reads CASTHSGPLLAFF. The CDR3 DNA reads TGTGCCAGCACCCACTCCGGGCCGCTTTTGGCTTTCTTT.

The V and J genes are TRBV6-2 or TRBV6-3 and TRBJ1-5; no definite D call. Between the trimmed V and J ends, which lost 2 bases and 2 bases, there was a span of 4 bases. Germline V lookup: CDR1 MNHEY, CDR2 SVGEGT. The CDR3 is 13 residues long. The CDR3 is CASSYNRNQPQHF. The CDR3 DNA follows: TGTGCCAGCAGTTACAATCGCAATCAGCCCCAGCATTTT.

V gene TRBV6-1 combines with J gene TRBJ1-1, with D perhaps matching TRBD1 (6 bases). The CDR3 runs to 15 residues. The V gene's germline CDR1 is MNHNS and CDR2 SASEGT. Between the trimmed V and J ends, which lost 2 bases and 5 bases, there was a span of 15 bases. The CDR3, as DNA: TGTGCCAGCAGTGAAAGTGGGGGCCTGGATACTGAAGCTTTCTTT. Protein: CASSESGGLDTEAFF.

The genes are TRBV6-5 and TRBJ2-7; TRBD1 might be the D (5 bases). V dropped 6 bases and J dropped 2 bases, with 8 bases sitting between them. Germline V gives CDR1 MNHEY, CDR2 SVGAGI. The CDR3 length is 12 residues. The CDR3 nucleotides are TGTGCCAGCAGGCAGGGAACCTACGAGCAGTACTTC. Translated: CASRQGTYEQYF.

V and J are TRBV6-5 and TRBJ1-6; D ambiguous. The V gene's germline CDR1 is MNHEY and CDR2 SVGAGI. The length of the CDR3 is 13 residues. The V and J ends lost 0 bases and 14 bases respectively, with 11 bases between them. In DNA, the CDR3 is TGTGCCAGCAGTTACTCACCCCTGGCAGCCCTCCACTTT. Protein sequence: CASSYSPLAALHF.

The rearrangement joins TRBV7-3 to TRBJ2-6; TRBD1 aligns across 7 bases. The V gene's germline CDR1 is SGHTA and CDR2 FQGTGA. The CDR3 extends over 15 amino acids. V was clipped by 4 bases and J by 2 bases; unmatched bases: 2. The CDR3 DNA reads TGTGCCAGCAGCTCCCAGGGGGCTGGGGCCAACGTCCTGACTTTC. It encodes CASSSQGAGANVLTF.

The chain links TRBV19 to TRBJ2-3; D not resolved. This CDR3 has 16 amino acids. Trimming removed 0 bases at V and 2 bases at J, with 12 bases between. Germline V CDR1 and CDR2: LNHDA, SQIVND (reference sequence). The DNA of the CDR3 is TGTGCCAGTAGTATAGATGAAGGCGGAGACACAGATACGCAGTATTTT. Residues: CASSIDEGGDTDTQYF.

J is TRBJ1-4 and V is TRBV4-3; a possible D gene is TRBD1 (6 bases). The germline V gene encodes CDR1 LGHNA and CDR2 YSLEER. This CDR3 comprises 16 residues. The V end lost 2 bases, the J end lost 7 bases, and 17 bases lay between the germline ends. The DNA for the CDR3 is TGCGCCAGCAGCCAAAATGGGGGGCTGGTGGGTGAAAAACTGTTTTTT. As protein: CASSQNGGLVGEKLFF.

CDR3 region: CASSQDPGVFYEQYF. The CDR3 nucleotides are TGTGCCAGCAGCCAAGATCCCGGGGTCTTCTACGAGCAGTACTTC. The J gene is TRBJ2-7, the V gene TRBV3-1 (or the pseudogene TRBV3-2); TRBD2 might be the D (5 bases). Trimming stripped 0 bases from V and 3 bases from J, with 12 bases between. Germline V gene sequence: CDR1 LGHDT, CDR2 YNNKEL (reference sequence). CDR3 length: 15 amino acids.

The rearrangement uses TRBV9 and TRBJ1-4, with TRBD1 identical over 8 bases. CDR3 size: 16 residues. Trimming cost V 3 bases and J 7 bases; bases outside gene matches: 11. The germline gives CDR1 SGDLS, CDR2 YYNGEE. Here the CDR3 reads CASSDPPAGGIEKLFF. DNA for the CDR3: TGTGCCAGCAGCGACCCCCCCGCAGGGGGCATTGAAAAACTGTTTTTT.

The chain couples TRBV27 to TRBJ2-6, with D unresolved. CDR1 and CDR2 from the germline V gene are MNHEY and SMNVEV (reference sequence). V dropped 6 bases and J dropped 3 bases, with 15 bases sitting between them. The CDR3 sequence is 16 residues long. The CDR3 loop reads CASSSSRRSGANVLTF. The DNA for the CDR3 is TGTGCCAGCAGCTCAAGTCGACGGAGTGGGGCCAACGTCCTGACTTTC. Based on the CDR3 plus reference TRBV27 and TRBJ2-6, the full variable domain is EAQVTQNPRYLITVTGKKLTVTCSQNMNHEYMSWYRQDPGLGLRQIYYSMNVEVTDKGDVPEGYKVSRKEKRNFPLILESPSPNQTSLYFCASSSSRRSGANVLTFGAGSRLTVL.

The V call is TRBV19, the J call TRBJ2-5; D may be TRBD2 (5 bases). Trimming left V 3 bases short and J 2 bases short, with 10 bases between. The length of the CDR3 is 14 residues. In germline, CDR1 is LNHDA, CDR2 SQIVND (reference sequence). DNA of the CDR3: TGTGCCAGTAGTATTGACTACATTCAAGAGACCCAGTACTTC. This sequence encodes CASSIDYIQETQYF.

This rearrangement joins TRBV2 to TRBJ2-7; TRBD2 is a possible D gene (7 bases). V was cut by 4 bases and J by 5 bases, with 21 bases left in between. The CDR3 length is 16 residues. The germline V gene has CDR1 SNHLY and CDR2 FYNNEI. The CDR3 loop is CASSGTPGGGVHEQYF. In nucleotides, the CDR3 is TGTGCCAGCAGTGGAACCCCGGGGGGCGGAGTCCACGAGCAGTACTTC.

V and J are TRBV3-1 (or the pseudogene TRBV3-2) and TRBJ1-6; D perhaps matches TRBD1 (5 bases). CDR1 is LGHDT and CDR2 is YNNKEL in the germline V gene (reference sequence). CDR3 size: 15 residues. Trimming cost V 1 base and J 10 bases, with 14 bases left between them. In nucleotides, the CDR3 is TGTGCCAGCAGCCAAGCGGGGACCGGGGACTCACCCCTCCACTTT. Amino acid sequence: CASSQAGTGDSPLHF.

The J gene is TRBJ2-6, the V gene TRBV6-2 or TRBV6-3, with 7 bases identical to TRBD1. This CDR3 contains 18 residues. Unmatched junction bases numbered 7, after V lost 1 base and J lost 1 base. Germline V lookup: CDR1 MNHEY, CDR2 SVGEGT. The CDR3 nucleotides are TGTGCCAGCAGTTACTGGGGGCAGGGGGTTTCTGGGGCCAACGTCCTGACTTTC. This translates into CASSYWGQGVSGANVLTF.

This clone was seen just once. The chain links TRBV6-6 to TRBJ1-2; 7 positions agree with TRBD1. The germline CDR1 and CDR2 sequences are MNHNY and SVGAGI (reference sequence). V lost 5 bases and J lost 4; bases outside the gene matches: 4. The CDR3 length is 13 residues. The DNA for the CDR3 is TGTGCCAGCAGTCCCCAGGGGGGCTATGGCTACACCTTC. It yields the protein CASSPQGGYGYTF.

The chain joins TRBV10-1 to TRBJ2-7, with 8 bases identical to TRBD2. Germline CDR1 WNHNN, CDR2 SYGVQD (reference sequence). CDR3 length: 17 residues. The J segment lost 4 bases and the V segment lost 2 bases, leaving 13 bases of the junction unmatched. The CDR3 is CASSEVGLASGPYEQYF. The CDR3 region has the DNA TGCGCCAGCAGTGAGGTTGGGCTGGCTAGCGGGCCGTACGAGCAGTACTTC.

The CDR3 DNA follows: TGTGCCAGCAGTGAAAGGCTAGCCGAGCAGTACTTC. Residues: CASSERLAEQYF. The chain employs TRBV2 and TRBJ2-7; TRBD2 is a possible D gene (5 bases). The germline V gene has CDR1 SNHLY and CDR2 FYNNEI. V lost 2 bases, J lost 6 bases, and 8 bases lay in between. CDR3 length: 12 amino acids.